This T cell receptor (beta chain) originates from a study of cytomegalovirus exposure and HLA in healthy donors. Assay used: immunoSEQ multiplex PCR; TCRdb lists only in-frame clones, some missing. This table has about 360,000 clones, roughly 90% appearing once. As to this clone: Antigen unknown.

From germline, CDR1 is SGDLS and CDR2 YYNGEE. V lost 4 bases to trimming and J lost 3 bases; unmatched junction nucleotides: 18. The CDR3 has 19 residues. Points from the study as a whole: The dataset shows that most TCR sequences were rare, while some public TCRs occurred in many donors.

Sequenced material: PBMCs. This chain connects TRBV9 to TRBJ2-3; the match to TRBD2 covers 9 bases. This sequence originates from a woman aged 18 to 35 in good health and CMV-seronegative. The CDR3 region has the DNA TGTGCCAGCAGCCCCCTCCACAGCGGGAGGTGGGGCCCTACAGATACGCAGTATTTT. Translating gives CASSPLHSGRWGPTDTQYF.